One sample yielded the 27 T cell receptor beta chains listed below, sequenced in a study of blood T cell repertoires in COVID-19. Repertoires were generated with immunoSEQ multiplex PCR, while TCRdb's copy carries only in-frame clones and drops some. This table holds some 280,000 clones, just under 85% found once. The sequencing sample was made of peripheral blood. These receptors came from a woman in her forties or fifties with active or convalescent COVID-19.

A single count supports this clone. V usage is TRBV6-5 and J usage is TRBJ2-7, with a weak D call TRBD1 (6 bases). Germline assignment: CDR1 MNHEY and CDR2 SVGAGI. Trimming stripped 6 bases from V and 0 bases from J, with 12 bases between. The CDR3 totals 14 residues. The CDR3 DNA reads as TGTGCCAGCAGCCGCGGACAGAGCTCCTACGAGCAGTACTTC. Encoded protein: CASSRGQSSYEQYF.

CDR3 DNA sequence: TGCGCCAGCAGCCAAGTGTGGGTAGCGGGAGGGACCCCAGATACGCAGTATTTT. The encoded protein is CASSQVWVAGGTPDTQYF. The chain has TRBV4-1 and TRBJ2-3; 11 nucleotides line up with TRBD2. V gave up 1 base and J gave up 4 bases; unmatched junction bases: 10. The germline V gene encodes CDR1 MGHRA and CDR2 YSYEKL. This CDR3 has 18 residues.

CDR3 in DNA: TGTGCCAGCAGCCACACTAGCGGGAGCTCCTACGAGCAGTACTTC. As protein: CASSHTSGSSYEQYF. The rearrangement joins TRBV27 to TRBJ2-7; 11 positions match TRBD2. V was clipped by 6 bases and J by 0 bases; unmatched bases: 4. Germline CDR1 is MNHEY and CDR2 is SMNVEV (reference sequence). The CDR3 is 15 residues long.

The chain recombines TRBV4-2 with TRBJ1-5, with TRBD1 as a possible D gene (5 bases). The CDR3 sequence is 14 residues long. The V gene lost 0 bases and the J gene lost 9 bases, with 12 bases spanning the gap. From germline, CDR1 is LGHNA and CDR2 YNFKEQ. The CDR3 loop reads CASSQEAGSRPQHF. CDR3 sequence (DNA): TGTGCCAGCAGCCAAGAAGCAGGGTCTCGGCCCCAGCATTTT.

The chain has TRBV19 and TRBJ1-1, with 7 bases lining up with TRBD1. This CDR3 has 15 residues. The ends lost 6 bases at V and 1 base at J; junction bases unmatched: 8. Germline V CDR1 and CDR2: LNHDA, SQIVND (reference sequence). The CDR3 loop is CASSLEGQPNTEAFF. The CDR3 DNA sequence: TGTGCCAGTAGCTTAGAGGGACAGCCGAACACTGAAGCTTTCTTT. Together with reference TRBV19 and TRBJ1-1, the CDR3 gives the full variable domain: DGGITQSPKYLFRKEGQNVTLSCEQNLNHDAMYWYRQDPGQGLRLIYYSQIVNDFQKGDIAEGYSVSREKKESFPLTVTSAQKNPTAFYLCASSLEGQPNTEAFFGQGTRLTVV.

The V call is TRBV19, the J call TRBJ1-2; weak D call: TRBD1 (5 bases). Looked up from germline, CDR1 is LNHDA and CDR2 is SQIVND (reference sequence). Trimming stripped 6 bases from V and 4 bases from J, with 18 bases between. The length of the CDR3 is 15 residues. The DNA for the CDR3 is TGTGCCAGTAGCGAGACTGCGGGGGGGATCTATGGCTACACCTTC. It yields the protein CASSETAGGIYGYTF.

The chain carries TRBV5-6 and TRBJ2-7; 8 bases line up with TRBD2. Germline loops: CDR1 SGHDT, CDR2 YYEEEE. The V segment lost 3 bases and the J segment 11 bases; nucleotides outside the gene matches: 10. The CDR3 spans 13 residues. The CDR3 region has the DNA TGTGCCAGCAGCTCCGGCGGGGGGCCCGACGAGTACTTC. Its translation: CASSSGGGPDEYF. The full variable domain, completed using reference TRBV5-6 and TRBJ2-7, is DAGVTQSPTHLIKTRGQQVTLRCSPKSGHDTVSWYQQALGQGPQFIFQYYEEEERQRGNFPDRFSGHQFPNYSSELNVNALLLGDSALYLCASSSGGGPDEYFGPGTRLTVT.

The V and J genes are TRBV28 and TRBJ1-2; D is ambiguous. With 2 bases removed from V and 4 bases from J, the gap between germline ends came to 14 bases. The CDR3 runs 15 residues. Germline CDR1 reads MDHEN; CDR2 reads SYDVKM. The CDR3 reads CASSLNGVRGYGYTF. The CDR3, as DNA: TGTGCCAGCAGTTTAAACGGGGTGCGCGGCTATGGCTACACCTTC.

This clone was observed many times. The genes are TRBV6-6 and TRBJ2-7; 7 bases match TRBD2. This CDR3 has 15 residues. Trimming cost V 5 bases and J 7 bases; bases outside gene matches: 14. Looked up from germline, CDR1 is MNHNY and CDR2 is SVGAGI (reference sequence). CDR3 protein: CASSDSSGTLREQYF. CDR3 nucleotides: TGTGCCAGCAGTGATTCCAGCGGGACCCTACGGGAGCAGTACTTC.

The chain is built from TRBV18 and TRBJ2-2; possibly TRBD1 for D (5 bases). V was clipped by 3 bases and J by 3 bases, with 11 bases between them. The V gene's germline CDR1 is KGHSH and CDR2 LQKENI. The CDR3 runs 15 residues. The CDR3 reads CASSPRRADTGELFF. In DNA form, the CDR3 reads TGTGCCAGCTCACCTCGCAGGGCGGACACCGGGGAGCTGTTTTTT. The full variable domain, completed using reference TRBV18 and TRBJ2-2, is NAGVMQNPRHLVRRRGQEARLRCSPMKGHSHVYWYRQLPEEGLKFMVYLQKENIIDESGMPKERFSAEFPKEGPSILRIQQVVRGDSAAYFCASSPRRADTGELFFGEGSRLTVL.

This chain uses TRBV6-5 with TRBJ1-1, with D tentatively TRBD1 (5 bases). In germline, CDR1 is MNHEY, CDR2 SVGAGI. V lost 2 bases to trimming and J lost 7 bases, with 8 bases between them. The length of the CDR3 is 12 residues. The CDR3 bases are TGTGCCAGCAGTTACGGGGGGGGTGAAGCTTTCTTT. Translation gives CASSYGGGEAFF.

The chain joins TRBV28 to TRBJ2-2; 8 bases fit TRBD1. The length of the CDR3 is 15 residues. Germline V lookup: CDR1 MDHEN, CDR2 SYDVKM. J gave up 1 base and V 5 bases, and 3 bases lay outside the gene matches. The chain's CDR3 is CASSGGQVNTGELFF. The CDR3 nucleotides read TGTGCCAGCAGTGGGGGACAGGTGAACACCGGGGAGCTGTTTTTT.

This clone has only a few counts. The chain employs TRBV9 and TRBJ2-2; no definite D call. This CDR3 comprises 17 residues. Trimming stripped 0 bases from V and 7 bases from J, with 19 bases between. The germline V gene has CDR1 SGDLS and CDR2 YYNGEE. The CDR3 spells CASSVVARPAVGGELFF. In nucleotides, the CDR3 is TGTGCCAGCAGCGTAGTGGCCAGGCCGGCAGTAGGCGGGGAGCTGTTTTTT. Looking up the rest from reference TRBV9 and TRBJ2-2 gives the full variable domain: DSGVTQTPKHLITATGQRVTLRCSPRSGDLSVYWYQQSLDQGLQFLIQYYNGEERAKGNILERFSAQQFPDLHSELNLSSLELGDSALYFCASSVVARPAVGGELFFGEGSRLTVL.

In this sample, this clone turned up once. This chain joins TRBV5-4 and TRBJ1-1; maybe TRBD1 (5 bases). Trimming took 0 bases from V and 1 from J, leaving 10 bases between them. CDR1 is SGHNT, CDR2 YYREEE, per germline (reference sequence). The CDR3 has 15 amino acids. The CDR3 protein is CASSLVRGGNTEAFF. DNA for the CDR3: TGTGCCAGCAGCTTGGTCCGCGGGGGGAACACTGAAGCTTTCTTT.

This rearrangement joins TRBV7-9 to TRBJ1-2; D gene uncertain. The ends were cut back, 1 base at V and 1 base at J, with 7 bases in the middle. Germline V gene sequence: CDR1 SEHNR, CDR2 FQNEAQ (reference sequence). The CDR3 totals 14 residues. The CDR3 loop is CASSLGGDNYGYTF. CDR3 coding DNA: TGTGCCAGCAGCTTAGGCGGAGATAACTATGGCTACACCTTC.

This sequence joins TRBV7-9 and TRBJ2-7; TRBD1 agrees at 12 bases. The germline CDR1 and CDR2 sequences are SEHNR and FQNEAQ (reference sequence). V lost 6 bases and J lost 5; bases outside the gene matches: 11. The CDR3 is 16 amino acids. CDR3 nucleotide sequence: TGTGCCAGCAGTCCTTCTTGGGGACAGGGGGCTCACGAGCAGTACTTC. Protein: CASSPSWGQGAHEQYF.

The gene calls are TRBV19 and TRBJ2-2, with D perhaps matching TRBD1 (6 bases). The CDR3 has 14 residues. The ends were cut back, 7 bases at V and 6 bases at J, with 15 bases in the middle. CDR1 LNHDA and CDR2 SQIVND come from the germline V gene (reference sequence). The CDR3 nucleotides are TGTGCCAGTACCCGTAGGGGGTTGTCCGGGGAGCTGTTTTTT. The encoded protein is CASTRRGLSGELFF.

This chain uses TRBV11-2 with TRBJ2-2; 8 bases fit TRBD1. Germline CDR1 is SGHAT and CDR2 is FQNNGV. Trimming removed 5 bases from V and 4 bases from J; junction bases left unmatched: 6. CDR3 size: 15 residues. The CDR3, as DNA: TGTGCCAGCAGCAGCTACAGGGGGGTCACCGGGGAGCTGTTTTTT. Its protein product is CASSSYRGVTGELFF. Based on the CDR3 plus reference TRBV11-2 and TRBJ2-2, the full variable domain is EAGVAQSPRYKIIEKRQSVAFWCNPISGHATLYWYQQILGQGPKLLIQFQNNGVVDDSQLPKDRFSAERLKGVDSTLKIQPAKLEDSAVYLCASSSYRGVTGELFFGEGSRLTVL.

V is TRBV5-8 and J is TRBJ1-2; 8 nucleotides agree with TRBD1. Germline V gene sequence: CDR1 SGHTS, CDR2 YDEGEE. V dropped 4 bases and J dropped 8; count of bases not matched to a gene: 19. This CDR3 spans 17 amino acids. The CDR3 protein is CASSGRGDRGGGNGYTF. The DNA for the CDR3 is TGTGCCAGCAGCGGGAGGGGCGACAGGGGAGGAGGTAACGGCTACACCTTC. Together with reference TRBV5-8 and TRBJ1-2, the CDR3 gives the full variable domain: EAGVTQSPTHLIKTRGQQATLRCSPISGHTSVYWYQQALGLGLQFLLWYDEGEERNRGNFPPRFSGRQFPNYSSELNVNALELEDSALYLCASSGRGDRGGGNGYTFGSGTRLTVV.

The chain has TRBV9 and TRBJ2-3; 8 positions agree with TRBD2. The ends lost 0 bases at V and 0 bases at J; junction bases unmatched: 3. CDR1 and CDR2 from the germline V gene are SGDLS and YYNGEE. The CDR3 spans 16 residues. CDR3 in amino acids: CASSVALAESTDTQYF. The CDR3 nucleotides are TGTGCCAGCAGCGTAGCACTAGCGGAGAGCACAGATACGCAGTATTTT.

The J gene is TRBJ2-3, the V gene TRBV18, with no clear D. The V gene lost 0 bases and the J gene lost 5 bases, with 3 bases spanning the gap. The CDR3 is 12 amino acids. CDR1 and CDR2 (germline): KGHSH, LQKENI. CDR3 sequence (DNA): TGTGCCAGCTCACCACCCGGAGATACGCAGTATTTT. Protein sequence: CASSPPGDTQYF.

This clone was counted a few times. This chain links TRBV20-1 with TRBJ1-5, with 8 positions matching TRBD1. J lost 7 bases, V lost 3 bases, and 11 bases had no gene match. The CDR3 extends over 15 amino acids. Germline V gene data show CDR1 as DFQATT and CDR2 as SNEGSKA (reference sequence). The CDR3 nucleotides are TGCAGTGCTAGTTCAGGACAGGGATTATGGCAGCCCCAGCATTTT. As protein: CSASSGQGLWQPQHF.

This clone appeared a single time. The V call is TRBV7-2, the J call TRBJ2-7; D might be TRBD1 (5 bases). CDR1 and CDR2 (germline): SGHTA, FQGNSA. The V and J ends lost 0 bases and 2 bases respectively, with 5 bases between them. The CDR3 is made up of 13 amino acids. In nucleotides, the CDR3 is TGTGCCAGCAGCTTAGCAGGGGCCTACGAGCAGTACTTC. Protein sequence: CASSLAGAYEQYF.

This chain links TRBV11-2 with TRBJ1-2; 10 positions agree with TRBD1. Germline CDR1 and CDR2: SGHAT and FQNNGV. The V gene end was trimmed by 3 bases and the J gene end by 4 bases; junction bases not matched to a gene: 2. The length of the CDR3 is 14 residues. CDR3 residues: CASSLGQGFYGYTF. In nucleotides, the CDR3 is TGTGCCAGCAGCTTGGGACAGGGGTTCTATGGCTACACCTTC.

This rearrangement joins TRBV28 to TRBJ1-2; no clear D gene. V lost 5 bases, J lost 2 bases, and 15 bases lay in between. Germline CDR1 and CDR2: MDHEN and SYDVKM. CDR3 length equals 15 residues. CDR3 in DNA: TGTGCCAGCAGTCTACATCAACAGAAGAACTATGGCTACACCTTC. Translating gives CASSLHQQKNYGYTF.

The CDR3 here is CASSRGFNLGQKTNTEAFF. CDR3 DNA: TGTGCCAGCAGTAGGGGGTTTAACCTTGGGCAGAAGACGAACACTGAAGCTTTCTTT. This chain connects TRBV28 to TRBJ1-1; perhaps TRBD1 as D (6 bases). CDR1 is MDHEN and CDR2 is SYDVKM in the germline V gene. The CDR3 runs 19 residues. Trimming shortened V by 5 bases and J by 1 base, and 26 bases separated the two germline ends.

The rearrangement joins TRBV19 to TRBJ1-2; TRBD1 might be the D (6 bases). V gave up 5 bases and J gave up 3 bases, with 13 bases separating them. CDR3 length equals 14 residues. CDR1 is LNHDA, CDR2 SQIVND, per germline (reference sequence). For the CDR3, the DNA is TGTGCCAGTAGTCCACAGGGAACCGACTATGGCTACACCTTC. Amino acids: CASSPQGTDYGYTF.